These 32 T cell receptor beta chains originate from one sample sequenced in a study of OX40 agonist ivuxolimab in advanced cancers. TCRdb's table, derived via immunoSEQ multiplex PCR, lists solely in-frame clones and lacks some. Among 75,000 to 80,000 clones, 84% were seen once, and the ten largest hold about 7.3%. The specimen was CD4+ or CD8+ T cells sorted from blood, collected in a trial of the OX40 agonist ivuxolimab. The receptors come from an adult with an advanced solid tumor such as melanoma, head and neck, liver or kidney cancer.

V is TRBV7-3 and J is TRBJ2-4; possibly TRBD1 for D (6 bases). The V and J ends lost 2 bases and 3 bases respectively, with 14 bases between them. Germline lookup yields CDR1 SGHTA and CDR2 FQGTGA. This CDR3 region has 16 residues. CDR3 nucleotides: TGTGCCAGCAGCTTAGGGGGCCCTTCCGTCAAAAACATTCAGTACTTC. As protein: CASSLGGPSVKNIQYF.

The chain links TRBV5-6 to TRBJ2-5, with D possibly TRBD2 on 6 matching bases. Deletions cut 0 bases from V and 6 bases from J, with 12 bases between. The CDR3 length is 14 residues. CDR1 is SGHDT and CDR2 is YYEEEE in the germline V gene. The CDR3 sequence: CASSLDPGGKTQYF. The CDR3, as DNA: TGTGCCAGCAGCTTGGATCCCGGGGGTAAGACCCAGTACTTC. The full variable domain, its missing parts supplied by reference TRBV5-6 and TRBJ2-5, is DAGVTQSPTHLIKTRGQQVTLRCSPKSGHDTVSWYQQALGQGPQFIFQYYEEEERQRGNFPDRFSGHQFPNYSSELNVNALLLGDSALYLCASSLDPGGKTQYFGPGTRLLVL.

J is TRBJ1-4 and V is TRBV18; D is uncertain. V was pared by 3 bases and J by 8 bases, with 13 bases between. The V gene's germline CDR1 is KGHSH and CDR2 LQKENI. The CDR3 totals 14 residues. Here the CDR3 reads CASSPGLTDEKLFF. The CDR3 nucleotides are TGTGCCAGCTCACCGGGCCTCACGGACGAAAAACTGTTTTTT.

The chain employs TRBV6-5 and TRBJ2-7; D not resolved. Germline assignment: CDR1 MNHEY and CDR2 SVGAGI. V lost 0 bases and J lost 0, with 9 bases in between. The CDR3 runs to 15 residues. CDR3 nucleotide sequence: TGTGCCAGCAGTTACTCCACAGCCAGCTCCTACGAGCAGTACTTC. Its protein is CASSYSTASSYEQYF.

V is TRBV5-1 and J is TRBJ1-1; 9 nucleotides align to TRBD1. The CDR3 extends over 16 amino acids. Germline V CDR1 and CDR2: SGHRS, YFSETQ. V lost 2 bases and J lost 0; bases outside the gene matches: 5. CDR3 protein: CASSFRGTGMNTEAFF. Here the CDR3 DNA reads TGCGCCAGCAGCTTCAGGGGGACAGGGATGAACACTGAAGCTTTCTTT.

CDR3 nucleotide sequence: TGTGCCAGTAGTCGCCACTGGACAGGGGACTTGGATTCACCCCTCCACTTT. Translating gives CASSRHWTGDLDSPLHF. The chain links TRBV19 to TRBJ1-6, with 9 bases that match TRBD1. After removal of 5 bases from V and 8 bases from J, the junction contained 13 bases not matched to a gene. The germline gives CDR1 LNHDA, CDR2 SQIVND (reference sequence). The CDR3 consists of 17 residues.

The rearrangement links TRBV6-5 to TRBJ2-7; 8 bases agree with TRBD2. The junction had 8 bases not matched to a gene; V was cut back by 7 bases and J by 0 bases. The CDR3 spans 15 residues. Germline CDR1 is MNHEY and CDR2 is SVGAGI. The CDR3 is CASKRGGGSSYEQYF. Here the CDR3 DNA reads TGTGCCAGCAAAAGGGGCGGGGGGAGCTCCTACGAGCAGTACTTC.

The table lists this clone with a few counts. The chain has TRBV28 and TRBJ1-6; D is uncertain. With 9 bases removed from V and 9 bases from J, the gap between germline ends came to 18 bases. Germline lookup yields CDR1 MDHEN and CDR2 SYDVKM. The CDR3 covers 14 residues. The CDR3 loop reads CASDQDRRVSPLHF. The CDR3 nucleotides read TGTGCCAGTGACCAGGACCGACGCGTTTCACCCCTCCACTTT.

The chain has TRBV9 and TRBJ2-1; TRBD2 matches 13 bases. The germline gives CDR1 SGDLS, CDR2 YYNGEE. The CDR3 has 17 residues. V was clipped by 2 bases and J by 6 bases; unmatched bases: 8. CDR3 protein: CASSVRTSGRGSNEQFF. The CDR3 nucleotides are TGTGCCAGCAGCGTCAGGACTAGCGGGAGAGGATCCAATGAGCAGTTCTTC.

V and J are TRBV11-3 and TRBJ2-5; 9 nucleotides align to TRBD1. The CDR3 contains 15 residues. Germline trimming cut 1 base from V and 4 bases from J; bases unmatched to any gene: 4. Germline V gene lookup returns CDR1 SGHNT and CDR2 YENEEA. The CDR3, as DNA: TGTGCCAGCAGCTTAGGTACAGGGGGCAGAGAGACCCAGTACTTC. Translated, it gives CASSLGTGGRETQYF.

The rearrangement links TRBV5-6 to TRBJ2-3; D is possibly TRBD1 (6 bases). The V gene lost 4 bases and the J gene lost 5 bases, with 23 bases spanning the gap. Germline V CDR1 and CDR2: SGHDT, YYEEEE. CDR3 length: 17 amino acids. CDR3 DNA sequence: TGTGCCAGCAGCCATTCCGGGACATGGGGGTTAGGAGATACGCAGTATTTT. It specifies CASSHSGTWGLGDTQYF.

This chain connects TRBV25-1 to TRBJ2-1; D is unclear. CDR3 length: 13 residues. Germline loops: CDR1 MGHDK, CDR2 SYGVNS. With 6 bases removed from V and 0 bases from J, the gap between germline ends came to 6 bases. CDR3 sequence: CASSRSSYNEQFF. The DNA of the CDR3 is TGTGCCAGCAGCCGTTCCTCCTACAATGAGCAGTTCTTC.

J is TRBJ1-1 and V is TRBV28; 7 nucleotides align to TRBD1. The CDR3 loop spans 14 amino acids. With V trimmed by 6 bases and J by 5 bases, 9 bases remained unmatched. Germline lookup yields CDR1 MDHEN and CDR2 SYDVKM. CDR3 bases: TGTGCCAGCAGCCTAGTACAGGGGCGGACTGAAGCTTTCTTT. Encoded protein: CASSLVQGRTEAFF.

The J gene is TRBJ1-5, the V gene TRBV30, with a weak D call TRBD1 (6 bases). In germline, CDR1 is GTSNPN, CDR2 SVGIG (reference sequence). The CDR3 totals 16 residues. Trimming left V 2 bases short and J 4 bases short, with 18 bases between. CDR3 protein: CAWSRGEGHGNQPQHF. The CDR3 DNA reads TGTGCCTGGAGTCGCGGGGAGGGACATGGTAATCAGCCCCAGCATTTT.

V is TRBV6-4 and J is TRBJ1-5; 8 bases line up with TRBD1. V dropped 0 bases and J dropped 5; count of bases not matched to a gene: 9. The CDR3 is made up of 17 amino acids. Germline values: CDR1 MRHNA, CDR2 SNTAGT. The CDR3 DNA reads TGTGCCAGCAGTGACTCGAGTCCCAGGGGGCAGGATCAGCCCCAGCATTTT. It specifies CASSDSSPRGQDQPQHF.

The rearrangement links TRBV25-1 to TRBJ1-1; D perhaps matches TRBD1 (6 bases). The CDR3 is 13 residues long. The germline V gene has CDR1 MGHDK and CDR2 SYGVNS. The ends were cut back, 8 bases at V and 11 bases at J, with 21 bases in the middle. CDR3 DNA: TGTGCCAGCTCTCAAAAAGGGGGGTTGGGGGCTTTCTTT. Its protein is CASSQKGGLGAFF.

The V and J genes are TRBV7-2 and TRBJ1-4; 8 bases agree with TRBD1. The CDR3 has 13 amino acids. Trimming at V came to 3 bases and at J to 8 bases, leaving 2 bases not matched to a gene. The germline CDR1 and CDR2 sequences are SGHTA and FQGNSA. The chain's CDR3 is CASSLGQAEKLFF. The CDR3 coding sequence is TGTGCCAGCAGCTTGGGACAGGCAGAAAAACTGTTTTTT.

The CDR3 is CASSQARGDTQYF. The CDR3 DNA reads as TGCGCCAGCAGCCAAGCACGGGGAGATACGCAGTATTTT. V is TRBV4-3 and J is TRBJ2-3; D perhaps matches TRBD2 (5 bases). Trimming took 1 base from V and 5 from J, leaving 7 bases between them. This CDR3 region has 13 residues. Germline V CDR1 and CDR2: LGHNA, YSLEER.

The CDR3 here is CASTEEGAGNTIYF. The CDR3 bases are TGCGCCAGCACTGAGGAGGGGGCTGGAAACACCATATATTTT. The chain combines TRBV5-1 with TRBJ1-3; tentatively, D is TRBD1 (6 bases). The CDR3 sequence is 14 residues long. The V gene lost 6 bases and the J gene lost 2 bases, with 12 bases spanning the gap. Germline V gene lookup returns CDR1 SGHRS and CDR2 YFSETQ.

CDR3 in DNA: TGTGCCAGCAGTGAGGGGGCCAATCAGCCCCAGCATTTT. Its translation: CASSEGANQPQHF. J is TRBJ1-5 and V is TRBV6-4; weak D call: TRBD1 (6 bases). In germline, CDR1 is MRHNA, CDR2 SNTAGT. This CDR3 comprises 13 residues. The V and J ends lost 3 bases and 3 bases respectively, with 6 bases between them.

J is TRBJ2-1 and V is TRBV28; 7 nucleotides align to TRBD2. The CDR3 has 13 amino acids. Germline V gene data show CDR1 as MDHEN and CDR2 as SYDVKM. Germline trimming cut 5 bases from V and 4 bases from J; bases unmatched to any gene: 2. The CDR3 region is CASSRLAYNEQFF. CDR3 bases: TGTGCCAGCAGTAGACTAGCATACAATGAGCAGTTCTTC.

The V gene is TRBV25-1, the J gene TRBJ2-5, with TRBD1 matching 7 bases. J lost 4 bases, V lost 6 bases, and 8 bases had no gene match. The CDR3 length is 14 residues. In germline, CDR1 is MGHDK, CDR2 SYGVNS. In DNA, the CDR3 is TGTGCCAGCAGCCGCGGACAGGTGGGAGAGACCCAGTACTTC. Translation gives CASSRGQVGETQYF. Full variable domain (missing parts from reference TRBV25-1 and TRBJ2-5): EADIYQTPRYLVIGTGKKITLECSQTMGHDKMYWYQQDPGMELHLIHYSYGVNSTEKGDLSSESTVSRIRTEHFPLTLESARPSHTSQYLCASSRGQVGETQYFGPGTRLLVL.

The genes are TRBV6-5 and TRBJ2-3, with D perhaps assigned TRBD1 or TRBD2 (6 bases each). The germline V gene encodes CDR1 MNHEY and CDR2 SVGAGI. The CDR3 runs to 15 residues. Trimming left V 5 bases short and J 1 base short, with 13 bases between. CDR3 amino acids: CASSIRGQGTDTQYF. As DNA, the CDR3 is TGTGCCAGCAGTATACGGGGGCAAGGCACAGATACGCAGTATTTT.

A single count supports this clone. The rearrangement joins TRBV7-2 to TRBJ2-3; 9 bases are shared with TRBD2. The CDR3 spans 16 residues. The germline V gene has CDR1 SGHTA and CDR2 FQGNSA. Trimming took 6 bases from V and 0 from J; bases not matched to a gene: 7. The DNA of the CDR3 is TGTGCCAGCAGTTTTACTAGCGGGTCCAGCACAGATACGCAGTATTTT. This sequence encodes CASSFTSGSSTDTQYF.

The rearrangement uses TRBV11-2 and TRBJ2-1; D uncertain. Germline lookup yields CDR1 SGHAT and CDR2 FQNNGV. This CDR3 has 15 residues. V was clipped by 0 bases and J by 5 bases, with 11 bases between them. The chain's CDR3 is CASSLDGRPNNEQFF. The CDR3 region has the DNA TGTGCCAGCAGCTTAGACGGTCGGCCCAACAATGAGCAGTTCTTC.

V usage is TRBV7-9 and J usage is TRBJ1-1; TRBD1 is a possible D gene (5 bases). The CDR3 spans 15 residues. V was trimmed by 1 base and J by 1 base, leaving 10 bases between them. Germline CDR1 reads SEHNR; CDR2 reads FQNEAQ (reference sequence). The CDR3 loop reads CASSLVLGTNTEAFF. Here the CDR3 DNA reads TGTGCCAGCAGCTTAGTTCTGGGGACGAACACTGAAGCTTTCTTT.

The V and J genes are TRBV15 and TRBJ1-5; no definite D call. The CDR3 loop spans 13 amino acids. CDR1 LNHNV and CDR2 YYDKDF come from the germline V gene (reference sequence). Trimming took 0 bases from V and 6 from J, leaving 6 bases between them. CDR3 sequence (DNA): TGTGCCACCAGCAGAGAGGGGAGTCAGCCCCAGCATTTT. It is translated as CATSREGSQPQHF.

The V and J genes are TRBV7-3 and TRBJ1-1, with TRBD1 identical over 7 bases. CDR1 and CDR2 from the germline V gene are SGHTA and FQGTGA. The CDR3 is 13 residues long. V shed 5 bases and J 7 bases; nucleotides not matched to a gene: 7. The CDR3 reads CASSTDRDREAFF. The CDR3 DNA reads as TGTGCCAGCAGCACAGACAGGGACCGTGAAGCTTTCTTT. Full variable domain (rest looked up from reference TRBV7-3 and TRBJ1-1): GAGVSQTPSNKVTEKGKYVELRCDPISGHTALYWYRQSLGQGPEFLIYFQGTGAADDSGLPNDRFFAVRPEGSVSTLKIQRTERGDSAVYLCASSTDRDREAFFGQGTRLTVV.

The V gene is TRBV10-3, the J gene TRBJ1-1; D uncertain. This CDR3 has 12 residues. Per the germline V gene, CDR1 is ENHRY and CDR2 is SYGVKD. The germline V and J ends were trimmed by 4 bases and 7 bases, with 10 bases remaining between them. CDR3 sequence (DNA): TGTGCCATCAGTGCCGGAGTCATTGAAGCTTTCTTT. Its translation: CAISAGVIEAFF.

This chain uses TRBV5-6 with TRBJ2-5; D remains ambiguous. This CDR3 is built from 13 residues. The germline V gene has CDR1 SGHDT and CDR2 YYEEEE. V gave up 0 bases and J gave up 5 bases, with 8 bases separating them. The CDR3 sequence is CASSLVADETQYF. CDR3 DNA sequence: TGTGCCAGCAGCTTGGTGGCGGATGAGACCCAGTACTTC.

CDR3 region: CASKGGRGNQPQHF. The CDR3 DNA reads as TGTGCCAGCAAGGGAGGTAGGGGCAATCAGCCCCAGCATTTT. This chain links TRBV2 with TRBJ1-5; D gene unclear. The CDR3 totals 14 residues. Germline CDR1 reads SNHLY; CDR2 reads FYNNEI. Trimming stripped 7 bases from V and 2 bases from J, with 12 bases between.

This clone appeared a few times. The gene calls are TRBV6-1 and TRBJ1-6; 8 nucleotides agree with TRBD1. In germline, CDR1 is MNHNS, CDR2 SASEGT. The CDR3 spans 16 residues. The trim removed 4 bases at V and 0 bases at J, leaving 2 bases unmatched. The CDR3 coding sequence is TGTGCCAGCAGTGCAGGACAGGGCTCCTATAATTCACCCCTCCACTTT. Translated: CASSAGQGSYNSPLHF.